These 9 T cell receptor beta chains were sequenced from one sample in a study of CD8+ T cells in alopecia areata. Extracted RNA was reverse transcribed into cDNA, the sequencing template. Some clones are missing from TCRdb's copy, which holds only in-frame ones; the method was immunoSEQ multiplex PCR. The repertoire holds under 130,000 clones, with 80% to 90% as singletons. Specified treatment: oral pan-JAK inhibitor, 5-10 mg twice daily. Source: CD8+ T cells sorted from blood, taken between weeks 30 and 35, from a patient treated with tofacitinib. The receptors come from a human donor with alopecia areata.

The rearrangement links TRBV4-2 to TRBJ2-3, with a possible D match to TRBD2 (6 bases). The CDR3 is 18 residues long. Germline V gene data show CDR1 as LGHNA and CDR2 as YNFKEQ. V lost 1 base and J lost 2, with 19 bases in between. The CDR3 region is CASSQGLSGSGPTDTQYF. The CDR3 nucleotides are TGTGCCAGCAGCCAAGGCTTATCGGGTAGCGGTCCCACAGATACGCAGTATTTT.

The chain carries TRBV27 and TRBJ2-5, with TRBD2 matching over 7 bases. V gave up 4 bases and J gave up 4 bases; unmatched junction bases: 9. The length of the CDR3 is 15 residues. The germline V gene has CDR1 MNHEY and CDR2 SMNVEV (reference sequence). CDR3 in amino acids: CASSSYPGGSETQYF. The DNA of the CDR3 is TGTGCCAGCAGTTCCTATCCGGGAGGTTCAGAGACCCAGTACTTC.

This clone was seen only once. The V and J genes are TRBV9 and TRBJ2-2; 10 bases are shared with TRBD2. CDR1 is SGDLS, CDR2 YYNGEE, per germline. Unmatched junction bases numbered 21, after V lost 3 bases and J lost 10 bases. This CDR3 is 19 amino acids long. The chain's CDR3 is CASSAEGTSAFGGMTELFF. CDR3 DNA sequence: TGTGCCAGCAGCGCCGAAGGGACTAGCGCCTTCGGGGGAATGACGGAGCTGTTTTTT.

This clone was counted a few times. CDR3 nucleotides: TGTGCCAGCAGCCGTCGTGGAGGGGGAGATCAGCCCCAGCATTTT. Translated, it gives CASSRRGGGDQPQHF. This chain uses TRBV27 with TRBJ1-5; D is possibly TRBD1 (6 bases). This CDR3 region has 15 residues. The germline V gene encodes CDR1 MNHEY and CDR2 SMNVEV (reference sequence). The V gene lost 6 bases and the J gene lost 5 bases, with 17 bases spanning the gap.

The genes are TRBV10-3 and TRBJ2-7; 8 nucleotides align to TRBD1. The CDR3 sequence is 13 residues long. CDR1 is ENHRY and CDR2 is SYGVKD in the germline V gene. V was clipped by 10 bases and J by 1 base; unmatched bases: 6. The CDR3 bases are TGTGCCACCACGGACAGGGAGTCCTACGAGCAGTACTTC. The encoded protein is CATTDRESYEQYF.

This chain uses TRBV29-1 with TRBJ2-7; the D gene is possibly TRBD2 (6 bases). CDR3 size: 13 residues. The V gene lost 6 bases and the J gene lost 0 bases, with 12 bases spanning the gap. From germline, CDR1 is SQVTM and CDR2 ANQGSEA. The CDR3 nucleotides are TGCAGCGTGGGGGGAGACAGCTCCTACGAGCAGTACTTC. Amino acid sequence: CSVGGDSSYEQYF.

CDR3 coding DNA: TGTGCCAGCAGCTTGATTGCGGGGGGATACGAGCAGTACTTC. Translation: CASSLIAGGYEQYF. The chain has TRBV5-4 and TRBJ2-7, with TRBD2 matching over 8 bases. Germline values: CDR1 SGHNT, CDR2 YYREEE (reference sequence). V lost 1 base and J lost 4; bases outside the gene matches: 4. The CDR3 contains 14 residues. The variable domain in full, with the rest retrieved from reference TRBV5-4 and TRBJ2-7, is ETGVTQSPTHLIKTRGQQVTLRCSSQSGHNTVSWYQQALGQGPQFIFQYYREEENGRGNFPPRFSGLQFPNYSSELNVNALELDDSALYLCASSLIAGGYEQYFGPGTRLTVT.

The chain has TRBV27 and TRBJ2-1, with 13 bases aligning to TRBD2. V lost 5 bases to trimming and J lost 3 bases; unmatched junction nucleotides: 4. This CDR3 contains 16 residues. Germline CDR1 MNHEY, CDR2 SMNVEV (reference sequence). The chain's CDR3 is CASSPTSGGGYNEQFF. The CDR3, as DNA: TGTGCCAGCAGTCCAACTAGCGGGGGGGGCTACAATGAGCAGTTCTTC.

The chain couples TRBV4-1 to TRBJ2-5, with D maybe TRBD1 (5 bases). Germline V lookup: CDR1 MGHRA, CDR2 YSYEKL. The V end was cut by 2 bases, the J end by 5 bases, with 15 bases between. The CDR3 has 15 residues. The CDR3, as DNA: TGCGCCAGCAGCCAACAGGGAACCCTCGGCGAGACCCAGTACTTC. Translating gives CASSQQGTLGETQYF.